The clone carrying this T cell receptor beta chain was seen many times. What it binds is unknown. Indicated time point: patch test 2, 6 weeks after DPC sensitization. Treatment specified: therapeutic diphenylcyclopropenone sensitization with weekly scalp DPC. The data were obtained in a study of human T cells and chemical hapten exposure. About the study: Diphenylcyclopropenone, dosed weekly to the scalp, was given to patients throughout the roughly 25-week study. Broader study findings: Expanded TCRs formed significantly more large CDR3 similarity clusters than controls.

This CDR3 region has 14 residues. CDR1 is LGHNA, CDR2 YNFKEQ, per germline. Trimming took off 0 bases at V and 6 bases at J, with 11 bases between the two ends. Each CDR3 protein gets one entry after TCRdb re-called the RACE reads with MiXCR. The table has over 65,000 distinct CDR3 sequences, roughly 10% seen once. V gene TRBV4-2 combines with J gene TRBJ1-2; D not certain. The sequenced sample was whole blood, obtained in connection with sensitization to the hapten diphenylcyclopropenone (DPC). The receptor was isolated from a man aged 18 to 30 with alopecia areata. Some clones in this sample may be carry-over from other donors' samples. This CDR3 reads CASSQESGKNGYTF. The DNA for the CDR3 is TGTGCCAGCAGCCAAGAGTCGGGGAAGAATGGCTACACCTTC.